This paragraph covers one T cell receptor (beta chain) sequence. Its antigen is as yet unknown. Other DNA sequences in the sample encode the same CDR3. The CDR3 runs 14 residues. Per germline, CDR1 SGHTA and CDR2 FQGTGA. Trimming stripped 5 bases from V and 2 bases from J, with 10 bases between. Profiled with immunoSEQ multiplex PCR; TCRdb holds only in-frame clones, not every one. The sample has about 60,000 clones; about nine tenths are singletons. This sample was taken from a study of T cells in localized non-small cell lung cancer. Overall study results and limits: Longer survival (overall) was linked to higher T cell density in blood. Uninvolved adjacent lung showed peak T cell clonality, exceeding tumor. Sequencing involved a lone tumor region, leaving heterogeneity possible. Among the top 100 tumor clones, a median about 57 appeared in adjacent lung.

This receptor was obtained from a woman aged 35-75 years with stage I lung adenocarcinoma. The V gene is TRBV7-3, the J gene TRBJ2-1; D call uncertain. The sample consisted of peripheral blood, taken before any cancer treatment. The CDR3 DNA follows: TGTGCCAGCAGCCCCCCCGGCCCCTACAATGAGCAGTTCTTC. Translation gives CASSPPGPYNEQFF. The whole variable domain, remainder taken from reference TRBV7-3 and TRBJ2-1, is GAGVSQTPSNKVTEKGKYVELRCDPISGHTALYWYRQSLGQGPEFLIYFQGTGAADDSGLPNDRFFAVRPEGSVSTLKIQRTERGDSAVYLCASSPPGPYNEQFFGPGTRLTVL.